This T cell receptor beta chain is drawn from a study of low-dose radiotherapy and immunotherapy resistance in tumors. Overall study context: Members of Cohort 2 were treated with 1 Gy per fraction every two weeks; their total was 13 Gy over 26 weeks. At a dose of 200 mg/m2, intravenous cyclophosphamide was given every two weeks, one day before radiation and immunotherapy.

The germline gives CDR1 SGHRS, CDR2 YFSETQ. The CDR3 totals 16 residues, both ends included. Priming of first-strand cDNA relied on TRAV- and TRBV-specific primers (covering alpha and beta chains). PCR amplification of the TCRs was performed with Phusion for 20 to 25 PCR cycles, and it relied on a constant-region primer together with a V-primer adapter. Each CDR3 protein is one row after TCRdb ran MiXCR on the reads. The sample holds more than 50,000 distinct CDR3 sequences, roughly 29% seen once. Time point indicated: before trial treatment. About this clonotype: No DNA is shown, since the ends of the CDR3 on it are uncertain; the CDR3 is the one TCRdb lists.

The chain couples TRBV5-1 to TRBJ2-2; the table's D gene call, TRBD1, was not cross checked with the DNA. This specimen consisted of PBMCs, obtained before treatment. This sequence was found in a male donor with rectosigmoid adenocarcinoma. Here the CDR3 reads CASSRGTKNTGELFFF.